The T cell receptor beta chain under discussion was sequenced for a study of blood T cells in healthy people across ages. Study information: Template switching caught about one barcoded beta molecule for each two T cells.

CDR1 and CDR2 from the germline V gene are SGHVS and FQNEAQ. The CDR3 has 14 amino acids. V lost 0 bases and J 0 bases, leaving 6 bases between the germline ends. Every sample had a minimum of 6 million PBMCs isolated. Study-level points and caveats: It was held that the diversity estimates obtained from one million T cells were underestimates. As age increased, TCR beta diversity per million T cells fell in a roughly linear fashion.

Primed by a sample-barcoded 5' primer and a J-beta primer mix, a second PCR proceeded for about 6 to 12 cycles. TCRdb used MiXCR to reprocess the 5' RACE reads, holding one entry per CDR3 protein. Of over 950,000 distinct CDR3 sequences in the sample, around two fifths were seen once. This clonotype was detected ten times or more. Its antigen is unknown. The chain has TRBV7-8 and TRBJ2-7; D not certain. The sequencing sample was made of blood. This TCR was sampled from a man younger than 35 in good health. The CDR3 spells CASSLARISYEQYF. CDR3 in DNA: TGTGCCAGCAGCTTAGCTCGGATCTCCTACGAGCAGTACTTC. Filled out from reference TRBV7-8 and TRBJ2-7, the complete variable domain reads GAGVSQSPRYKVAKRGQDVALRCDPISGHVSLFWYQQALGQGPEFLTYFQNEAQLDKSGLPSDRFFAERPEGSVSTLKIQRTQQEDSAVYLCASSLARISYEQYFGPGTRLTVT.